A selection of T cell receptor beta chains follows, all from one sample in a study of CD8 T cells in Susac syndrome. MiXCR was run by TCRdb on the immunoSEQ multiplex PCR reads, yielding one entry per CDR3 protein. The sample lists around 110,000 distinct CDR3 sequences, roughly 94% occurring once. The source material was CD8+ T cells from PBMCs. These receptors were obtained from a human donor with Susac syndrome. Both conserved end residues are part of each CDR3. D genes are given only for firm matches. Only part of the rows carry a size: once, few, many, or a class if the clone is expanded.

.	TRBV5-4	TRBJ2-3	.	CASSWGTPTDTQYF	TGTGCCAGCAGCTGGGGGACTCCCACAGATACGCAGTATTTT
.	TRBV5-1	TRBJ2-1	.	CASFVGSHEQFF	TGCGCCAGCTTCGTCGGGTCCCATGAGCAGTTCTTC
.	TRBV5-6	TRBJ1-1	.	CASSLAGTLNTEAFF	TGTGCCAGCAGCTTGGCCGGGACACTGAACACTGAAGCTTTCTTT
TRBD2	TRBV12-3/TRBV12-4	TRBJ2-7	once	CASAGLGAYEQYF	TGTGCCAGCGCCGGACTAGGAGCCTACGAGCAGTACTTC
TRBD1	TRBV20-1	TRBJ1-5	.	CSANAKTGKYSNQPQHF	TGCAGTGCAAACGCCAAGACAGGGAAGTATAGCAATCAGCCCCAGCATTTT
.	TRBV9	TRBJ2-6	.	CASSVSRDLPGANVLTF	TGTGCCAGCAGCGTATCCAGGGACCTACCTGGGGCCAACGTCCTGACTTTC
.	TRBV9	TRBJ1-1	.	CASSVEDAMNTEAFF	TGTGCCAGCAGCGTCGAGGACGCTATGAACACTGAAGCTTTCTTT
TRBD2	TRBV7-7	TRBJ2-5	.	CASSLERGGKETQYF	TGTGCCAGCAGCTTAGAACGGGGGGGGAAAGAGACCCAGTACTTC
.	TRBV6-1	TRBJ1-2	few	CASSEPGLNYGYTF	TGTGCCAGCAGTGAACCAGGGTTGAACTATGGCTACACCTTC
.	TRBV9	TRBJ2-7	.	CASSVGSSYEQYF	TGTGCCAGCAGTGTCGGCAGTTCCTACGAGCAGTACTTC
.	TRBV6-2/TRBV6-3	TRBJ2-7	.	CASSYVASNEQYF	TGTGCCAGCAGTTACGTCGCATCTAACGAGCAGTACTTC
.	TRBV29-1	TRBJ2-1	.	CSVEGAEALGPYNEQFF	TGCAGCGTTGAAGGTGCGGAGGCCCTCGGGCCCTACAATGAGCAGTTCTTC
.	TRBV27	TRBJ1-3	.	CASSLAAGTNTIYF	TGTGCCAGCAGTTTAGCCGCAGGGACCAACACCATATATTTT
.	TRBV4-2	TRBJ2-1	once	CASSQELAGPQNEQFF	TGTGCCAGCAGCCAAGAATTGGCAGGGCCCCAAAATGAGCAGTTCTTC
.	TRBV2	TRBJ2-3	.	CASSEVAPSTDTQYF	TGTGCCAGCAGTGAAGTCGCGCCTAGCACAGATACGCAGTATTTT
.	TRBV3-1	TRBJ1-2	.	CASSQGQVDGYTF	TGTGCCAGCAGCCAAGGGCAGGTGGATGGCTACACCTTC